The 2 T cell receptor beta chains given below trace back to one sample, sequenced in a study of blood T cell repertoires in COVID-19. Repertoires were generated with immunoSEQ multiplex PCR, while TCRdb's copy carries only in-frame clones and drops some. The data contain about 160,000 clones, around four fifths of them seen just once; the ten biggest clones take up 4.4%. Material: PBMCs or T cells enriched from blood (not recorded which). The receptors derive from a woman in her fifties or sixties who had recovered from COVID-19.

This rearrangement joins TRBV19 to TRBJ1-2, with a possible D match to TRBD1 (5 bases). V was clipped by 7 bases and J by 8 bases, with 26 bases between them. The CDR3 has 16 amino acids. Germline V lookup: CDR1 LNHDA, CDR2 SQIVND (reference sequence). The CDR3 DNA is TGTGCCAGTACCCAAGCGGGGCAGGGATGGCTGGGCGGCTACACCTTC. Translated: CASTQAGQGWLGGYTF.

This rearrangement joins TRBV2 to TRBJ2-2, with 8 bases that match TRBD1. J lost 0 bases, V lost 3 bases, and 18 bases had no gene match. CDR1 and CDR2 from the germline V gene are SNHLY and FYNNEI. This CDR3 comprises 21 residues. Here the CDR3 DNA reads TGTGCCAGCAGTGAGTTCTGGTTAGGACAGGGAAGTCGGGCGAACACCGGGGAGCTGTTTTTT. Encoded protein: CASSEFWLGQGSRANTGELFF. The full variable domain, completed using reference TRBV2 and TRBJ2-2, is EPEVTQTPSHQVTQMGQEVILRCVPISNHLYFYWYRQILGQKVEFLVSFYNNEISEKSEIFDDQFSVERPDGSNFTLKIRSTKLEDSAMYFCASSEFWLGQGSRANTGELFFGEGSRLTVL.